These T cell receptor beta chains were read from a single sample in a study of kidney transplant recipient with SARS-CoV-2 infection. TCRdb itself ran the reads through MiXCR, one entry per CDR3 protein. The data hold approximately 250,000 distinct CDR3 sequences, with roughly 26% observed a single time. This specimen consisted of a blood sample, obtained at baseline and on day 111 from a kidney transplant recipient. These receptors were collected from a male patient aged 25-45 years who had COVID-19 and was a kidney transplant recipient. A subset of T cells may come from the graft donor. The CDR3 runs from the conserved cysteine through the conserved F or W. D genes are given only for firm matches. Clone sizes are given selectively: once, few, many, or a class where the clone is expanded.

v_call	clone_size	d_call	j_call	cdr3_aa	cdr3_nt
TRBV6-9	many	.	TRBJ1-2	CASSNRRPYGKTYGYTF	TGTGCCAGCAGTAACAGGCGGCCTTACGGAAAGACCTATGGCTACACCTTC
TRBV11-2	.	.	TRBJ2-5	CASSWGPVRGETQYF	TGTGCCAGCAGCTGGGGTCCGGTTCGGGGGGAGACCCAGTACTTC
TRBV3-1	many	.	TRBJ2-2	CASSVRYPISGLTGELFF	TGTGCCAGCAGCGTACGATATCCCATTTCAGGCTTGACCGGGGAGCTGTTTTTT
TRBV9	many	.	TRBJ1-3	CASSVNPRESGNTIYF	TGTGCCAGCAGTGTCAACCCTAGGGAATCTGGAAACACCATATATTTT
TRBV11-2	many	.	TRBJ1-2	CASSSNTTSRKTYGYTF	TGTGCCAGCAGCTCGAATACAACAAGCAGAAAGACCTATGGCTACACCTTC
TRBV28	.	TRBD1	TRBJ2-5	CASRQGTEETQYF	TGTGCCAGCAGGCAGGGGACAGAAGAGACCCAGTACTTC
TRBV6-2/TRBV6-3	many	.	TRBJ1-2	CASSLDDCIGKTYGYTF	TGTGCCAGCAGTTTGGACGACTGCATCGGAAAGACCTATGGCTACACCTTC
TRBV28	many	.	TRBJ1-5	CASSLSGPGNQPQHF	TGTGCCAGCAGTTTAAGCGGGCCTGGCAATCAGCCCCAGCATTTT
TRBV7-6	many	.	TRBJ1-2	CASSVWGESRKTYGYTF	TGTGCCAGCAGCGTTTGGGGTGAATCTCGAAAGACCTATGGCTACACCTTC
TRBV6-5	few	TRBD1	TRBJ1-2	CASRYGTGGDYGYTF	TGTGCCAGCAGATACGGGACAGGGGGCGACTATGGCTACACCTTC
TRBV7-9	many	TRBD1	TRBJ1-1	CASSPPDRGVVFRNTEAFF	TGTGCCAGCAGCCCGCCGGACAGGGGGGTGGTGTTTAGAAACACTGAAGCTTTCTTT
TRBV5-1	.	.	TRBJ1-2	CASIEESVRKTYGYSF	TGCGCCAGCATTGAAGAATCGGTTCGAAAGACCTATGGCTACTCCTTC
TRBV3-2	many	.	TRBJ2-7	CASSQAHEQYF	TGTGCCAGCAGCCAAGCGCACGAGCAGTACTTC
TRBV7-8	many	.	TRBJ2-7	CASSLSGLSSYEQYF	TGTGCCAGCAGCTTAAGTGGACTAAGCTCCTACGAGCAGTACTTC
TRBV27	many	.	TRBJ1-3	CASSLAVGNTIYF	TGTGCCAGCAGTTTGGCGGTCGGAAACACCATATATTTT
TRBV7-9	many	.	TRBJ1-4	CASSPAGPGTNEKLFF	TGTGCCAGCAGCCCCGCTGGCCCTGGGACTAATGAAAAACTGTTTTTT
TRBV20-1	.	.	TRBJ2-1	CSARAVGNNEQFF	TGCAGTGCTAGAGCAGTTGGAAACAATGAGCAGTTCTTC
TRBV7-9	many	.	TRBJ1-1	CASRLWGGDTEAFF	TGTGCCAGCAGACTTTGGGGTGGAGACACTGAAGCTTTCTTT
TRBV8-2	many	.	TRBJ1-2	CGSPDFDSRKTYGYTF	TGTGGCAGTCCAGACTTTGATAGCCGAAAGACCTATGGCTACACCTTC
TRBV28	many	TRBD1	TRBJ2-7	CASSFFRQGARYEQYF	TGTGCCAGCAGTTTTTTTCGACAGGGGGCCCGATACGAGCAGTACTTC
TRBV16	many	.	TRBJ1-2	CASSHHWVVRKTYGYTF	TGTGCCAGCAGCCATCATTGGGTCGTTAGAAAGACCTATGGCTACACCTTC
TRBV20-1	.	TRBD2	TRBJ2-1	CSAVRLASSYNEQFF	TGCAGTGCTGTAAGACTAGCAAGCTCCTACAATGAGCAGTTCTTC
TRBV10-2	.	.	TRBJ1-1	CASSNSTEAFF	TGCGCCAGCAGTAATAGCACTGAAGCTTTCTTT
TRBV4-2	few	TRBD1	TRBJ1-6	CASSREQQGWDSPLHF	TGTGCCAGCAGCCGAGAACAACAGGGGTGGGATTCACCCCTCCACTTT
TRBV7-3	many	.	TRBJ2-3	CASSPGSGTDTQYF	TGTGCCAGCAGCCCGGGTAGCGGCACAGATACGCAGTATTTT
TRBV20-1	.	TRBD2	TRBJ2-7	CSADPKTSGRAEQYF	TGCAGTGCAGATCCCAAGACTAGCGGGAGGGCCGAACAGTACTTC
TRBV19	.	.	TRBJ2-1	CASSVKGSYNEQFF	TGTGCCAGTAGTGTGAAAGGTTCCTACAATGAGCAGTTCTTC
TRBV11-3	many	TRBD1	TRBJ1-5	CASSRSLDRINQPQHF	TGTGCCAGCAGCCGGAGTCTGGACAGGATCAATCAGCCCCAGCATTTT
TRBV5-1	few	TRBD1	TRBJ2-3	CASSRRTGPFTDTQYF	TGCGCCAGCAGCCGCCGGACAGGCCCCTTCACAGATACGCAGTATTTT
TRBV6-2/TRBV6-3	many	.	TRBJ1-2	CASSRSSCIGKTYGYTF	TGTGCCAGCAGTCGCTCCAGCTGCATCGGAAAGACCTATGGCTACACCTTC
TRBV6-5	few	.	TRBJ2-1	CASSRGLSYNEQFF	TGTGCCAGCAGTCGGGGCCTCTCCTACAATGAGCAGTTCTTC
TRBV5-8	many	.	TRBJ1-2	CASRAAHPRKTYGYTF	TGTGCCAGCCGGGCCGCTCATCCACGAAAGACCTATGGCTACACCTTC
TRBV20-1	many	TRBD1	TRBJ1-1	CSAAGTVRAEAFF	TGCAGTGCGGCGGGGACAGTGCGAGCTGAAGCTTTCTTT
TRBV11-3	many	.	TRBJ1-2	CASSRYVDLGKTYGYTF	TGTGCCAGCAGCAGATACGTCGATCTCGGAAAGACCTATGGCTACACCTTC
TRBV7-2	.	.	TRBJ2-3	CASSRGSGGTRSTDTQYF	TGTGCCAGCAGCCGAGGGAGCGGAGGGACACGCTCGACAGATACGCAGTATTTT